The 22 T cell receptor beta chains presented below share a single source sample, sequenced in a study of T cell clonality in common variable immunodeficiency. Study conclusions and caveats: Reportedly, TCR beta sequences from common variable immunodeficiency showed fewer deletions and N-nucleotide insertions.

Only in-frame clones appear in the TCRdb table, and some are missing; sequencing was by immunoSEQ multiplex PCR. Singletons are absent from the sample, which has more than 35,000 clones. Their antigens are not known. Sequenced: peripheral blood mononuclear cells. The source is a human donor with common variable immunodeficiency.

This clone was counted many times. The chain's CDR3 is CASSSGPGRDEQFF. Incomplete CDR3 DNA: TGTGCCAGCAGCTCAGGCCCCGGTAGGGATGAG. The chain couples TRBV7-3 to TRBJ2-1; D unclear. With the read ending 3 residues before the CDR3 end, the germline J gene is used to fill in that end. The CDR3 is made up of 14 amino acids. Per the germline V gene, CDR1 is SGHTA and CDR2 is FQGTGA. Trimming cost V 4 bases and J 8 bases, with 15 bases left between them.

This clone was counted many times. Read sequence stops 3 residues before the CDR3 end, and the germline J gene provides the missing end. This rearrangement joins TRBV29-1 to TRBJ1-5, with TRBD1 as a possible D gene (5 bases). CDR1 and CDR2 from the germline V gene are SQVTM and ANQGSEA. CDR3 size: 13 residues. The part of the CDR3 DNA that was read is TGCAGCGTTACGACAATGGGGGGAGGACCC. Its translation is CSVTTMGGGP. The whole CDR3 sequence is CSVTTMGGGPQHF.

This clone was detected many times. The read gets to within 3 residues of the CDR3 end, and the germline J gene fills in the rest. This chain joins TRBV19 and TRBJ1-4; a weak D match, TRBD1 (5 bases). The germline gives CDR1 LNHDA, CDR2 SQIVND (reference sequence). V was pared by 5 bases and J by 8 bases, with 18 bases between. The CDR3 has 15 residues. The covered CDR3 bases are TGTGCCAGTAGTCCCCGGACACCCGCGCCGGAAAAA. As protein: CASSPRTPAPEK. The CDR3 in full is CASSPRTPAPEKLFF.

This clone was seen ten or more times. Read sequence stops 3 residues before the CDR3 end, and the germline J gene provides the missing end. The J gene is TRBJ2-3, the V gene TRBV18; TRBD1 agrees at 8 bases. V shed 6 bases, J shed 7 bases, and the junction held 6 bases outside the gene matches. This CDR3 spans 13 amino acids. The V gene's germline CDR1 is KGHSH and CDR2 LQKENI. The CDR3: CASSPPGGYTQYF. The covered CDR3 bases are TGTGCCAGCTCGCCTCCAGGGGGCTATACG.

This clone was counted ten times or more. The read ends 3 residues early relative to the CDR3; the germline J gene fills the gap. V usage is TRBV6-2 or TRBV6-3 and J usage is TRBJ2-3; 7 bases match TRBD2. The CDR3 length is 15 residues. The V segment lost 2 bases and the J segment 2 bases; nucleotides outside the gene matches: 4. The germline CDR1 and CDR2 sequences are MNHEY and SVGEGT. This CDR3 reads CASSYMGGVTDTQYF. The CDR3 bases that were read are TGTGCCAGCAGTTACATGGGGGGGGTCACAGATACG.

This clone appeared a few times. The observed sequence ends 3 residues before the CDR3 terminus, with the missing tail filled in from the germline J gene. The chain employs TRBV11-2 and TRBJ2-7; TRBD1 agrees at 7 bases. V shed 5 bases, J shed 2 bases, and the junction held 9 bases outside the gene matches. Germline lookup yields CDR1 SGHAT and CDR2 FQNNGV. The CDR3 has 15 residues. This chain's CDR3 is CASSGLGQKAYEQYF. CDR3 bases read: TGTGCCAGCAGCGGGCTGGGACAGAAGGCCTACGAG.

With respect to this clone: The CDR3 end lies 3 residues beyond the end of the read and is filled in from the germline J gene. The chain has TRBV19 and TRBJ2-7; possibly TRBD1 for D (5 bases). V shed 3 bases and J shed 2 bases, with 14 bases lying between them. CDR3 length: 15 residues. Germline lookup yields CDR1 LNHDA and CDR2 SQIVND (reference sequence). The CDR3 bases that were read are TGTGCCAGTAGTATTGATTTAGGGGCCACCTACGAG. Protein: CASSIDLGATYE. The whole CDR3 region reads CASSIDLGATYEQYF.

The sample holds a few counts of this clone. Read coverage stops 3 residues before the CDR3 terminus; the germline J gene supplies the remainder. The J gene is TRBJ2-1, the V gene TRBV19, with 9 bases aligning to TRBD2. The CDR3 extends over 17 amino acids. The V segment lost 4 bases and the J segment 7 bases; nucleotides outside the gene matches: 14. The germline gives CDR1 LNHDA, CDR2 SQIVND (reference sequence). The CDR3 sequence: CASSNLAGRRRRNEQFF. The sequenced part of the CDR3 DNA is TGTGCCAGTAGTAACCTAGCGGGACGCCGTAGAAGGAATGAG.

This clone was detected a few times. The sequenced fragment ends 3 residues before the CDR3 boundary, so the rest is inferred from the germline J gene. This sequence joins TRBV20-1 and TRBJ2-5, with TRBD2 matching over 7 bases. The V and J ends lost 6 bases and 3 bases, in that order; junction bases with no gene match: 13. Germline V gene sequence: CDR1 DFQATT, CDR2 SNEGSKA (reference sequence). The CDR3 sequence is 15 residues long. The sequenced part of the CDR3 DNA is TGCAGTGCCGACAAGTCGTCCAGCGGGGAAGAGACC. It specifies CSADKSSSGEET. The CDR3 as a whole reads CSADKSSSGEETQYF.

This clone came up a few times. The sequence runs out 3 residues before the end of the CDR3; the remainder is reconstructed from the germline J gene. The genes are TRBV7-9 and TRBJ2-1, with a possible D match to TRBD1 (5 bases). Trimming stripped 1 base from V and 7 bases from J, with 14 bases between. The CDR3 length is 15 residues. Germline CDR1 is SEHNR and CDR2 is FQNEAQ (reference sequence). CDR3 protein: CASSLGDSFGNEQFF. The CDR3 DNA, read in part, is TGTGCCAGCAGCTTAGGAGACAGTTTTGGGAATGAG. Complete variable domain (other parts from reference TRBV7-9 and TRBJ2-1): DTGVSQNPRHKITKRGQNVTFRCDPISEHNRLYWYRQTLGQGPEFLTYFQNEAQLEKSRLLSDRFSAERPKGSFSTLEIQRTEQGDSAMYLCASSLGDSFGNEQFFGPGTRLTVL.

This clone was recorded a few times. The read ends 3 residues before the CDR3 terminus; that terminus is restored from the germline J gene. The chain recombines TRBV19 with TRBJ1-2; 8 bases are shared with TRBD1. This CDR3 region has 15 residues. CDR1 LNHDA and CDR2 SQIVND come from the germline V gene (reference sequence). V lost 1 base, J lost 0 bases, and 1 base stayed unmatched. CDR3 region: CASSIGGQANYGYTF. The sequenced part of the CDR3 DNA is TGTGCCAGTAGTATAGGGGGACAGGCTAACTATGGC.

On this clone itself: Read sequence stops 3 residues before the CDR3 end, and the germline J gene provides the missing end. The chain couples TRBV5-1 to TRBJ2-5, with 10 bases that match TRBD1. Germline loops: CDR1 SGHRS, CDR2 YFSETQ. This CDR3 has 15 residues. V lost 4 bases and J lost 7; bases outside the gene matches: 10. CDR3: CASSETGGASWTQYF. The CDR3 DNA, read in part, is TGCGCCAGCAGCGAGACAGGGGGCGCGTCGTGGACC.

This clone has more than one count but fewer than ten. The CDR3 end lies 3 residues beyond the end of the read and is filled in from the germline J gene. The V gene is TRBV30, the J gene TRBJ1-5; D gene unclear. This CDR3 is 12 amino acids long. Germline V lookup: CDR1 GTSNPN, CDR2 SVGIG (reference sequence). V was shortened by 3 bases and J by 4 bases, with 7 bases between the two germline ends. The CDR3 bases that were read are TGTGCCTGGAGACTACCAAATCAGCCC. Its protein is CAWRLPNQP. In full, the CDR3 is CAWRLPNQPQHF.

On this clone: The CDR3 end falls 3 residues outside the read, so it is completed with the germline J gene. The chain has TRBV7-9 and TRBJ2-7; D possibly corresponds to TRBD2 (6 bases). V dropped 5 bases and J dropped 0 bases, with 14 bases sitting between them. This CDR3 is 15 amino acids long. Germline V CDR1 and CDR2: SEHNR, FQNEAQ (reference sequence). The DNA read from the CDR3 is TGTGCCAGCAGCCCTTCGGGGAGGCACTCCTACGAG. It translates to CASSPSGRHSYE. The full CDR3 sequence reads CASSPSGRHSYEQYF.

Points on this clone: With the read ending 3 residues before the CDR3 end, the germline J gene is used to fill in that end. The J gene is TRBJ2-7, the V gene TRBV5-5; possibly TRBD1 for D (6 bases). The germline V gene encodes CDR1 SGHKS and CDR2 YYEKEE (reference sequence). The CDR3 has 13 residues. V was cut by 3 bases and J by 6 bases, with 13 bases left in between. The CDR3: CASSYDDRREQYF. Incomplete CDR3 DNA: TGTGCCAGCAGCTACGACGACAGGCGCGAG.

With regard to this clone: The read ends 3 residues shy of where the CDR3 ends; the end is completed using the germline J gene. The J gene is TRBJ1-4, the V gene TRBV2, with D unclear. V was pared by 4 bases and J by 0 bases, with 9 bases between. The CDR3 runs 15 residues. In germline, CDR1 is SNHLY, CDR2 FYNNEI. The DNA read from the CDR3 is TGTGCCAGCAGTGTAATCCCTGCAACTAATGAAAAA. It specifies CASSVIPATNEK. The whole CDR3 protein reads CASSVIPATNEKLFF.

The CDR3 sequence is CASRARTAVTGNTIYF. The sequenced CDR3 bases are TGTGCCAGTAGGGCTCGGACAGCTGTAACTGGAAACACC. The chain employs TRBV19 and TRBJ1-3; maybe TRBD1 (6 bases). The read terminates 3 residues before the CDR3 end, so the remaining end is supplied by the germline J gene. Germline values: CDR1 LNHDA, CDR2 SQIVND (reference sequence). CDR3 length equals 16 residues. V was shortened by 6 bases and J by 2 bases, with 17 bases between the two germline ends.

This clone turned up a few times. With the read ending 3 residues before the CDR3 end, the germline J gene is used to fill in that end. The chain combines TRBV7-3 with TRBJ2-5; the D gene is possibly TRBD1 (6 bases). V was clipped by 0 bases and J by 3 bases, with 8 bases between them. The CDR3 runs to 14 residues. In germline, CDR1 is SGHTA, CDR2 FQGTGA. CDR3 in amino acids: CASSLTDREETQYF. CDR3 bases read: TGTGCCAGCAGCTTAACGGACAGAGAAGAGACC.

With regard to this clone: Sequencing ends 3 residues short of the CDR3 end; the germline J gene provides the rest. V gene TRBV18 combines with J gene TRBJ1-6; 11 nucleotides line up with TRBD1. The length of the CDR3 is 17 residues. CDR1 KGHSH and CDR2 LQKENI come from the germline V gene. V was clipped by 3 bases and J by 8 bases; unmatched bases: 9. The sequenced part of the CDR3 DNA is TGTGCCAGCTCACCCCGGGACAGGGGGTGGATCGATTCACCC. This encodes CASSPRDRGWIDSP. The complete CDR3 reads CASSPRDRGWIDSPLHF.

This clone has a count of ten or more. The read terminates 3 residues ahead of where the CDR3 ends, so the germline J gene completes it. This chain uses TRBV29-1 with TRBJ2-2; 10 positions match TRBD2. Trimming at V came to 7 bases and at J to 2 bases, leaving 7 bases not matched to a gene. The CDR3 has 15 amino acids. CDR1 and CDR2 (germline): SQVTM, ANQGSEA. CDR3 bases read: TGCAGCGCAGAGGGGACTAGCGAAAACACCGGGGAG. Amino acids: CSAEGTSENTGE. The whole CDR3 protein is CSAEGTSENTGELFF.

This clone has just a few counts. The read halts 3 residues ahead of the CDR3 end, with the missing end drawn from the germline J gene. J is TRBJ2-2 and V is TRBV7-7; perhaps TRBD1 as D (6 bases). Trimming took 7 bases from V and 4 from J, leaving 10 bases between them. The germline V gene encodes CDR1 SSHAT and CDR2 FNYEAQ (reference sequence). The CDR3 sequence is 13 residues long. The chain's CDR3 is CASTLQGTGELFF. The DNA read from the CDR3 is TGTGCCAGCACCCTACAGGGCACCGGGGAG.

Note on this clone: The read terminates 3 residues before the CDR3 end, so the remaining end is supplied by the germline J gene. The V and J genes are TRBV7-9 and TRBJ2-7; D ambiguous. The V gene's germline CDR1 is SEHNR and CDR2 FQNEAQ (reference sequence). The CDR3 runs 14 residues. V was clipped by 1 base and J by 1 base, with 8 bases between them. CDR3 bases read: TGTGCCAGCAGCTTAGTTGAAGGGTCCTACGAG. Residues: CASSLVEGSYE. The whole CDR3 sequence reads CASSLVEGSYEQYF.